This TCR beta chain was obtained from a study of cytomegalovirus exposure and HLA in healthy donors. Background on the study: Among the approximately 410 genotyped donors, around 81% were placed in the Caucasian-associated ancestry cluster.

PCR amplification relied on 60 Vbeta primers (plus 13 Jbeta primers). Assay: immunoSEQ multiplex PCR; the TCRdb copy retains only in-frame clones and omits some. The sample carries more than 150,000 clones, around 80% recorded once. Trimming pared 0 bases from V and 11 bases from J, leaving 13 bases between. This CDR3 contains 13 residues. CDR1 and CDR2 (germline): SGHDT, YYEEEE. Regarding the study as a whole: Prior analysis indicated that the majority of TCR beta V segments exhibited productivity approximately 87% or approximately 30% of the time.

Everyone who donated was a healthy bone marrow donor. For this clone: Its antigen is unknown.

The clonotype comes from a girl aged 10 to 17 in good health and CMV-seropositive. The chain combines TRBV5-6 with TRBJ2-3; D is uncertain. The sample comprised PBMCs. DNA for the CDR3: TGTGCCAGCAGCTTGGTTGACACCCTCGGGCAGTATTTT. Its protein is CASSLVDTLGQYF. The complete variable domain, with remaining parts taken from reference TRBV5-6 and TRBJ2-3, reads DAGVTQSPTHLIKTRGQQVTLRCSPKSGHDTVSWYQQALGQGPQFIFQYYEEEERQRGNFPDRFSGHQFPNYSSELNVNALLLGDSALYLCASSLVDTLGQYFGPGTRLTVL.